The clone carrying this T cell receptor (beta chain) was detected once. Its cognate antigen is unknown. The ends lost 6 bases at V and 5 bases at J; junction bases unmatched: 3. Per the germline V gene, CDR1 is MNHEY and CDR2 is SMNVEV (reference sequence). There are 14 residues in the CDR3. PCR used 60 Vbeta primers and 13 Jbeta primers. The protocol was immunoSEQ multiplex PCR, while the TCRdb copy is restricted to in-frame clones and leaves out a portion. There are over 95,000 clones in the sample; 70% to 80% occur only once, and just over 2% lies in the top ten. This sample stems from a study of cytomegalovirus exposure and HLA in healthy donors. Findings and caveats of the study: The authors confirmed in vitro that a few CMV-associated chains were specific for CMV antigens. No immune exposure information besides CMV serostatus was available. Presence/absence analyses took donor sequencing depth as roughly uniform. Among TCR sequences, most were rare, though some public TCRs appeared in many donors.

The clonotype was recovered from a human donor in good health. The specimen sequenced was PBMCs. This rearrangement joins TRBV27 to TRBJ1-5; 11 nucleotides match TRBD1. CDR3 nucleotide sequence: TGTGCCAGCAGCGGGACAGGGGGGGATCAGCCCCAGCATTTT. Its protein product is CASSGTGGDQPQHF.